These T cell receptor beta chains were read from a single sample in a study of blood T cell repertoires in COVID-19. TCRdb's copy holds only in-frame clones and misses some; the assay was immunoSEQ multiplex PCR. The sample records tens of thousands of clones, roughly nine tenths being singletons. Material for sequencing was peripheral blood. These receptors all come from a human donor in a cohort sampled during active COVID-19. The CDR3 runs from the conserved cysteine through the conserved F or W. The D gene is left open where the match is weak. A clone size is listed for some rows: how often the clone was seen (once, few, many), or a class if it is expanded.

v_call	clone_size	j_call	d_call	cdr3_nt	cdr3_aa
TRBV6-2/TRBV6-3	.	TRBJ1-6	.	TGTGCCAGCAGTTACCGGAGCTCCTATAATTCACCCCTCCACTTT	CASSYRSSYNSPLHF
TRBV11-2	.	TRBJ2-1	TRBD2	TGTGCCAGCAGCTTAGACGCTAGCGGGGGCCTCAGCTCCTACAATGAGCAGTTCTTC	CASSLDASGGLSSYNEQFF
TRBV7-9	.	TRBJ1-5	TRBD1	TGTGCCAGCAGCTCCGGCACAGGGGGTTTTCAGCCCCAGCATTTT	CASSSGTGGFQPQHF
TRBV10-3	.	TRBJ2-2	TRBD2	TGTGCCATCAGTGCCCGCGGCGGGGGGGCCATCGGGGAGCTGTTTTTT	CAISARGGGAIGELFF
TRBV6-2/TRBV6-3	.	TRBJ2-5	TRBD1	TGTGCCAGCAGTGTGACAGGGGTCAGAGAGACCCAGTACTTC	CASSVTGVRETQYF
TRBV12-3/TRBV12-4	.	TRBJ2-1	.	TGTGCCAGCAGTTCGGTCGATGAGCAGTTCTTC	CASSSVDEQFF
TRBV19	.	TRBJ1-6	.	TGTGCCAGTAGACAGGTGGACGGTAATAATTCACCCCTCCACTTT	CASRQVDGNNSPLHF
TRBV19	.	TRBJ2-3	.	TGTGCCAGTAGTATAGAACCCGGAGATACGCAGTATTTT	CASSIEPGDTQYF
TRBV4-1	.	TRBJ1-1	.	TGCGCCAGCAGCCAAGATAGGGGGAACACTGAAGCTTTCTTT	CASSQDRGNTEAFF
TRBV5-1	.	TRBJ2-2	TRBD1	TGCGCCAGCAGCTTCAGCGCAGGGACAGGCACCGGGGAGCTGTTTTTT	CASSFSAGTGTGELFF
TRBV18	.	TRBJ2-5	.	TGTGCCAGCTCGCACGGGGAGACCCAGTACTTC	CASSHGETQYF
TRBV5-4	.	TRBJ2-1	TRBD2	TGTGCCAGCAGCCCGGGACTAGCGGGGGGTGGTGAGCAGTTCTTC	CASSPGLAGGGEQFF
TRBV7-2	few	TRBJ2-3	.	TGTGCCAGCAGCTTAGATTTAGGAGGGGGGGTCCCAGATACGCAGTATTTT	CASSLDLGGGVPDTQYF
TRBV7-3	.	TRBJ2-7	TRBD2	TGTGCCAGCAGCTTAGGCGGAGCGGGGGGGTCCGAGCAGTACTTC	CASSLGGAGGSEQYF
TRBV4-2	.	TRBJ1-4	.	TGTGCCAGCAGCCAAGATCATACATGGGGCACGCAGAAACTGTTTTTT	CASSQDHTWGTQKLFF
TRBV11-2	.	TRBJ2-7	.	TGTGCCAGCAGCTTAGACCGGTCCCTGACCTACGAGCAGTACTTC	CASSLDRSLTYEQYF
TRBV6-6	.	TRBJ2-1	TRBD2	TGTGCCAGCAGTCGCTCTAGCGGGGGGGCCTCCTACAATGAGCAGTTCTTC	CASSRSSGGASYNEQFF
TRBV7-6	.	TRBJ2-1	.	TGTGCCAGCAGCGTGCGGTCTAGCTCCTACAATGAGCAGTTCTTC	CASSVRSSSYNEQFF
TRBV24-1	.	TRBJ1-2	TRBD1	TGTGCCACCAGTGCGACAGGGTATGGCTACACCTTC	CATSATGYGYTF